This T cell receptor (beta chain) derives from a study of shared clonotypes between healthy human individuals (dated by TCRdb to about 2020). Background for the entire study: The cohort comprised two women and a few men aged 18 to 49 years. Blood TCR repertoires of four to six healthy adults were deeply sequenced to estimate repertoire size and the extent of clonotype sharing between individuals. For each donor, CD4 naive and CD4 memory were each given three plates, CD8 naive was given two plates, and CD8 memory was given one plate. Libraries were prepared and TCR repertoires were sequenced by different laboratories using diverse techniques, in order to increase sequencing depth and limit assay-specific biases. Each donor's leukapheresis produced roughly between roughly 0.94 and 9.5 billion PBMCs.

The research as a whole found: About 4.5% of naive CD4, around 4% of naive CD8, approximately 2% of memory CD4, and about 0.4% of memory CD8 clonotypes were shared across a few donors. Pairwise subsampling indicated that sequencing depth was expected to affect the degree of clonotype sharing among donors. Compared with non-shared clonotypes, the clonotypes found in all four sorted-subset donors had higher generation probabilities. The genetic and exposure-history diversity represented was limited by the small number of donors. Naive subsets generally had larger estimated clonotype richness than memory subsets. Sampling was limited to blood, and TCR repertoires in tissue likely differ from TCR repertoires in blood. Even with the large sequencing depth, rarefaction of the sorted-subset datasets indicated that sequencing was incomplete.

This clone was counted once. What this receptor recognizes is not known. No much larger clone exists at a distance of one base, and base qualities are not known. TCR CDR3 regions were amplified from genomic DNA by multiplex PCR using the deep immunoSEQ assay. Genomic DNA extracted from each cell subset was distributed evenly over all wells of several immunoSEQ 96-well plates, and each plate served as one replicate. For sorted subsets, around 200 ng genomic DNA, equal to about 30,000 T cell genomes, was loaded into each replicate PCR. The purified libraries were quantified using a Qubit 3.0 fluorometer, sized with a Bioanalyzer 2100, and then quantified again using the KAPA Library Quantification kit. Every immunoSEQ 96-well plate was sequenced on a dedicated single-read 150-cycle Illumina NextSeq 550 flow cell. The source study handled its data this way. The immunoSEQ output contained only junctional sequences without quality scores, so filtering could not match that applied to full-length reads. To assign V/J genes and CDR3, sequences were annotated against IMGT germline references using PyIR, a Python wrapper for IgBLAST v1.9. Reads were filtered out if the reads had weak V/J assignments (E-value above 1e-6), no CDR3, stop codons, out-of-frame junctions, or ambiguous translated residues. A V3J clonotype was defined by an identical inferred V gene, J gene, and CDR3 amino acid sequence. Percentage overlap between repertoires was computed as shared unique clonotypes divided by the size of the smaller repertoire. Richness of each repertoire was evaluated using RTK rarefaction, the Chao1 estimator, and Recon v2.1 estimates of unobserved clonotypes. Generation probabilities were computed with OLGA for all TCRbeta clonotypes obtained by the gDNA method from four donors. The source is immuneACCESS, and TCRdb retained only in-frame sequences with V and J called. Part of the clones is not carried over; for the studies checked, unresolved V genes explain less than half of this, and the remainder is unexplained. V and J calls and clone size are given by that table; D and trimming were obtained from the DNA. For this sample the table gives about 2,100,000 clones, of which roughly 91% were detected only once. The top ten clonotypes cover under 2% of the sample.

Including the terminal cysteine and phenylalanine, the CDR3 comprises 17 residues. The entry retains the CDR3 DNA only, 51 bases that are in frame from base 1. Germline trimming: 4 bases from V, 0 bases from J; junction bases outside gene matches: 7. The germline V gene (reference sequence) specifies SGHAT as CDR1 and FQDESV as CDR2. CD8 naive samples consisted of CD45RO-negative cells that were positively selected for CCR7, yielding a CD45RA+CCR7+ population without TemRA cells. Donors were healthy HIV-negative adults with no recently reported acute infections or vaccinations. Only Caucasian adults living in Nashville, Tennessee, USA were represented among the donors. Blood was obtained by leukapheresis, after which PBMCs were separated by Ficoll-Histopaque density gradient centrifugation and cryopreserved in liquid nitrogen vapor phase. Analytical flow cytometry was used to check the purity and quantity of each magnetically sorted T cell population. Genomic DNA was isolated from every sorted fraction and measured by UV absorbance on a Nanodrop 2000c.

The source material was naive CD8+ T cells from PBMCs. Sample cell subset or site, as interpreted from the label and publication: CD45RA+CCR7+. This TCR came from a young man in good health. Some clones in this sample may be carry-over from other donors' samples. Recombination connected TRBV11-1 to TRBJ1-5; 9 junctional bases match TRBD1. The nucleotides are TGTGCCAGCAGCTACGGGGACAGGGATTATAGCAATCAGCCCCAGCATTTT. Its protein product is CASSYGDRDYSNQPQHF. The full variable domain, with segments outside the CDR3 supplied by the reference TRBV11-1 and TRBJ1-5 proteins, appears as EAEVAQSPRYKITEKSQAVAFWCDPISGHATLYWYRQILGQGPELLVQFQDESVVDDSQLPKDRFSAERLKGVDSTLKIQPAELGDSAMYLCASSYGDRDYSNQPQHFGDGTRLSIL.